This TCR beta chain comes out of a study of blood T cell repertoires in COVID-19. Overall study context: Whether acute or convalescent, the COVID-19 samples came from the United States, Italy and Spain. From T cells, B-cell-depleted T cells, or PBMCs came the material, which was cDNA or gDNA.

V shed 4 bases, J shed 10 bases, and the junction held 13 bases outside the gene matches. The CDR3 is 15 amino acids. Looked up from germline, CDR1 is SGHNT and CDR2 is YYREEE (reference sequence). One Seattle source followed patients from active infection through their disease course. Per the original methods: Using reference gene primer amplification, nucleated cell counts were estimated. This table comes from immunoSEQ multiplex PCR, and its TCRdb copy is limited to in-frame clones, with some not included. V and J calls and clone size are as listed in that table; D and trimming were resolved from the DNA. This repertoire shows about 250,000 clones, roughly 83% found once; its top ten account for roughly 5.2%.

This clonotype originated in a woman aged 80 or over with COVID-19, enrolled during active disease. Sequencing used peripheral blood. The genes are TRBV5-4 and TRBJ2-1; 8 bases are shared with TRBD2. In DNA form, the CDR3 reads TGTGCCAGCAGCCGTAATATCGGGGGGGCCCAGGAGCAGTTCTTC. It yields the protein CASSRNIGGAQEQFF.